The 24 T cell receptor beta chains in this list originate from one sample, sequenced in a study of graft-versus-host responses after intestinal transplantation. Their antigens are not known. Clones were sequenced by immunoSEQ multiplex PCR, and TCRdb holds only the in-frame ones, with some missing. The sample carries 98,000 or so clones, roughly 90% recorded once. The source material was unstimulated CD4+ T cells sorted from spleen or lymph node cells, sampled before intestinal transplant. The receptors come from a human donor who received an intestinal transplant.

The chain combines TRBV5-4 with TRBJ1-1, with a weak D call TRBD1 (5 bases). This CDR3 is built from 15 residues. CDR1 is SGHNT, CDR2 YYREEE, per germline (reference sequence). V was shortened by 0 bases and J by 0 bases, with 9 bases between the two germline ends. The CDR3 DNA reads TGTGCCAGCAGCTTGGGAGGGGCCATGAACACTGAAGCTTTCTTT. Translated, it gives CASSLGGAMNTEAFF.

V is TRBV6-5 and J is TRBJ2-1; D is ambiguous. This CDR3 is 14 amino acids long. V was pared by 0 bases and J by 4 bases, with 7 bases between. Germline V gene lookup returns CDR1 MNHEY and CDR2 SVGAGI. The CDR3 sequence is CASSYSDMYNEQFF. CDR3 coding DNA: TGTGCCAGCAGTTACTCGGATATGTACAATGAGCAGTTCTTC.

The CDR3 here is CASSTITSGSINEQFF. In nucleotides, the CDR3 is TGTGCCAGCAGTACGATAACTAGCGGGAGTATCAATGAGCAGTTCTTC. The rearrangement uses TRBV6-6 and TRBJ2-1; TRBD2 aligns across 11 bases. This CDR3 contains 16 residues. The V gene's germline CDR1 is MNHNY and CDR2 SVGAGI (reference sequence). After removal of 5 bases from V and 6 bases from J, the junction contained 9 bases not matched to a gene.

V is TRBV9 and J is TRBJ2-5; D remains ambiguous. With the DNA end fitting TRBJ2-7 better, the J assignment may be wrong. Germline V gene data show CDR1 as SGDLS and CDR2 as YYNGEE. The CDR3 consists of 14 residues. CDR3 DNA sequence: TGTGCCAGCAGCGTAGACCTCGGCTCCTACGAGCAGTACTTC. It translates to CASSVDLGSYEQYF.

The chain has TRBV7-9 and TRBJ2-7, with 8 bases fitting TRBD1. After removal of 3 bases from V and 2 bases from J, the junction contained 3 bases not matched to a gene. The CDR3 has 14 residues. The V gene's germline CDR1 is SEHNR and CDR2 FQNEAQ (reference sequence). CDR3 protein: CASSFQGATYEQYF. CDR3 nucleotide sequence: TGTGCCAGCAGCTTTCAGGGGGCAACCTACGAGCAGTACTTC.

The chain couples TRBV29-1 to TRBJ1-1; maybe TRBD1 (6 bases). The CDR3 contains 13 residues. The germline gives CDR1 SQVTM, CDR2 ANQGSEA. V was cut by 4 bases and J by 0 bases, with 9 bases left in between. CDR3 in amino acids: CSVVPGVNTEAFF. Written as DNA, the CDR3 is TGCAGCGTTGTGCCAGGGGTGAACACTGAAGCTTTCTTT.

The chain couples TRBV10-2 to TRBJ2-3, with 7 bases matching TRBD1. V lost 6 bases and J lost 2; bases outside the gene matches: 11. CDR3 length: 16 amino acids. Germline V gene data show CDR1 as WSHSY and CDR2 as SAAADI. The CDR3 loop reads CASRSLWDRDTDTQYF. The CDR3 DNA sequence: TGCGCCAGCAGGTCCTTGTGGGACAGAGACACAGATACGCAGTATTTT.

This chain links TRBV15 with TRBJ1-1; D gene ambiguous. The CDR3 sequence is 15 residues long. V was clipped by 3 bases and J by 1 base, with 12 bases between them. CDR1 and CDR2 from the germline V gene are LNHNV and YYDKDF (reference sequence). The CDR3 coding sequence is TGTGCCACCAGCAGGGGTGTTGGGCCGAACACTGAAGCTTTCTTT. Its protein product is CATSRGVGPNTEAFF.

The rearrangement uses TRBV5-4 and TRBJ1-5; 8 nucleotides match TRBD1. Trimming took 4 bases from V and 0 from J; bases not matched to a gene: 3. The CDR3 has 15 amino acids. Germline V lookup: CDR1 SGHNT, CDR2 YYREEE (reference sequence). CDR3 residues: CASSPGQGSNQPQHF. CDR3 DNA: TGTGCCAGCAGCCCCGGACAGGGTAGCAATCAGCCCCAGCATTTT.

The rearrangement uses TRBV18 and TRBJ2-1; tentative D call: TRBD2 (5 bases). V was shortened by 1 base and J by 4 bases, with 11 bases between the two germline ends. Germline V gene lookup returns CDR1 KGHSH and CDR2 LQKENI. CDR3 length: 15 residues. CDR3 sequence reads: CASSPLGSGYNEQFF. The CDR3 region has the DNA TGTGCCAGCTCACCACTTGGGAGCGGATACAATGAGCAGTTCTTC.

J is TRBJ1-2 and V is TRBV5-6; no firm D call. The CDR3 spans 15 residues. V lost 0 bases, J lost 8 bases, and 17 bases lay in between. Germline assignment: CDR1 SGHDT and CDR2 YYEEEE. CDR3 nucleotide sequence: TGTGCCAGCAGCTTGGCCCTTCAGGCTAGCTGGGGCTACACCTTC. It specifies CASSLALQASWGYTF.

The rearrangement joins TRBV29-1 to TRBJ2-7; TRBD1 might be the D (5 bases). There are 13 residues in the CDR3. V lost 7 bases to trimming and J lost 4 bases, with 17 bases between them. Germline CDR1 SQVTM, CDR2 ANQGSEA. CDR3 DNA sequence: TGCAGCGGGTTAGGACAAGCCACTTACGAGCAGTACTTC. Translated, it gives CSGLGQATYEQYF.

The gene calls are TRBV5-1 and TRBJ1-2; 7 nucleotides agree with TRBD1. J gave up 5 bases and V 5 bases, and 6 bases lay outside the gene matches. The length of the CDR3 is 13 residues. Germline V CDR1 and CDR2: SGHRS, YFSETQ. This chain's CDR3 is CASSPTGFYGYTF. The CDR3 nucleotides read TGCGCCAGCAGTCCGACAGGGTTTTATGGCTACACCTTC.

The genes are TRBV4-1 and TRBJ2-1, with 9 nucleotides matching TRBD2. V dropped 4 bases and J dropped 4; count of bases not matched to a gene: 5. This CDR3 comprises 15 residues. Per germline, CDR1 MGHRA and CDR2 YSYEKL. The CDR3 protein is CASSLSSGTYNEQFF. Here the CDR3 DNA reads TGCGCCAGCAGCCTTTCTAGCGGGACGTACAATGAGCAGTTCTTC.

The V and J genes are TRBV10-3 and TRBJ2-2; maybe TRBD2 (6 bases). V lost 11 bases and J 2 bases, leaving 15 bases between the germline ends. The CDR3 extends over 14 amino acids. CDR1 ENHRY and CDR2 SYGVKD come from the germline V gene. The CDR3 region is CASTGTSNTGELFF. Here the CDR3 DNA reads TGTGCCTCAACCGGGACTTCTAACACCGGGGAGCTGTTTTTT.

This clone was seen more than once but under ten times. The V gene is TRBV7-9, the J gene TRBJ2-7; 12 nucleotides align to TRBD1. Germline CDR1 is SEHNR and CDR2 is FQNEAQ (reference sequence). CDR3 length equals 16 residues. With 1 base clipped from V and 5 bases from J, the junction kept 6 bases outside the gene matches. The CDR3 loop is CASSLGGQGAINEQYF. The CDR3, as DNA: TGTGCCAGCAGCTTAGGGGGACAGGGGGCCATCAACGAGCAGTACTTC.

This chain joins TRBV5-1 and TRBJ1-5; a weak D match, TRBD1 (6 bases). Trimming stripped 4 bases from V and 4 bases from J, with 15 bases between. CDR3 length: 15 residues. Germline CDR1 and CDR2: SGHRS and YFSETQ. The CDR3 nucleotides are TGCGCCAGCAGCCCCGCGGGGGCAGGGAATCAGCCCCAGCATTTT. Translation gives CASSPAGAGNQPQHF.

This chain connects TRBV5-4 to TRBJ2-1; D is unresolved. V lost 1 base, J lost 0 bases, and 11 bases lay in between. The CDR3 loop spans 16 amino acids. Germline assignment: CDR1 SGHNT and CDR2 YYREEE (reference sequence). The DNA of the CDR3 is TGTGCCAGCAGCTTGTCTCCAGATCTCTCCTACAATGAGCAGTTCTTC. As protein: CASSLSPDLSYNEQFF.

This clone turned up a few times. The chain uses TRBV30 and TRBJ2-7; 16 nucleotides align to TRBD2. Germline CDR1 and CDR2: GTSNPN and SVGIG (reference sequence). CDR3 length: 16 residues. J gave up 2 bases and V 0 bases, and 1 base lay outside the gene matches. The CDR3 DNA follows: TGTGCCTGGAGTGTGGGACTAGCGGGAGGGGCCTACGAGCAGTACTTC. It is translated as CAWSVGLAGGAYEQYF.

The chain recombines TRBV5-5 with TRBJ2-3, with 9 bases matching TRBD2. Trimming at V came to 2 bases and at J to 3 bases, leaving 4 bases not matched to a gene. The CDR3 spans 15 residues. The germline gives CDR1 SGHKS, CDR2 YYEKEE (reference sequence). CDR3: CASSFRLAGTDTQYF. In DNA, the CDR3 is TGTGCCAGCAGCTTTCGGCTAGCGGGGACAGATACGCAGTATTTT.

Turning to this clone: The same CDR3 also results from other DNA sequences found in this sample. The rearrangement joins TRBV18 to TRBJ2-7; 10 bases match TRBD2. V gave up 6 bases and J gave up 5 bases; unmatched junction bases: 7. CDR3 size: 14 residues. Germline-derived CDR1 and CDR2 are KGHSH and LQKENI. The CDR3 DNA is TGTGCCAGCTCTCCCACTAGCGGGGAAAACGAGCAGTACTTC. Translated: CASSPTSGENEQYF.

V gene TRBV27 combines with J gene TRBJ1-1; D is undetermined. The V end lost 3 bases, the J end lost 4 bases, and 3 bases lay between the germline ends. Germline lookup yields CDR1 MNHEY and CDR2 SMNVEV (reference sequence). The CDR3 totals 11 residues. CDR3 protein: CASSLGTEAFF. CDR3 DNA: TGTGCCAGCAGTTTGGGCACTGAAGCTTTCTTT.

The chain combines TRBV7-2 with TRBJ2-3; 7 nucleotides agree with TRBD1. Germline V gives CDR1 SGHTA, CDR2 FQGNSA. The CDR3 contains 14 residues. V shed 7 bases and J 6 bases; nucleotides not matched to a gene: 10. DNA of the CDR3: TGTGCCAGCACCCGACAGGGTCGATCTGATACGCAGTATTTT. As protein: CASTRQGRSDTQYF.

The V and J genes are TRBV6-1 and TRBJ1-2; D is ambiguous. CDR3 length: 12 residues. CDR1 and CDR2 from the germline V gene are MNHNS and SASEGT. Trimming pared 3 bases from V and 8 bases from J, leaving 10 bases between. The CDR3 is CASSDTPEGYTF. CDR3 sequence (DNA): TGTGCCAGCAGTGACACCCCAGAGGGCTACACCTTC.